The rows below give T cell receptor beta chains drawn from one sample of a study of cytomegalovirus exposure and HLA in healthy donors. Libraries were prepared by immunoSEQ multiplex PCR; TCRdb keeps only in-frame clonotypes and omits some of them. The repertoire has 100,000 to 150,000 clones, about 81% of them found once; the top ten carry approximately 1%. Sample: PBMCs. The receptor set was obtained from a woman under 40 in good health and CMV-seronegative. CDR3s include the opening cysteine and the closing phenylalanine or tryptophan. Each record gives: D gene, J gene, V gene, CDR3 length, CDR3 DNA, CDR3 protein. D genes are given only for firm matches.

NA,TRBJ1-1,TRBV11-3,15,TGTGCCAGCAGCTTCGGACAGTTTCTGAACACTGAAGCTTTCTTT,CASSFGQFLNTEAFF
NA,TRBJ1-5,TRBV7-2,15,TGTGCCAGCAGCCCGAGTCCAGGGAGCAATCAGCCCCAGCATTTT,CASSPSPGSNQPQHF
TRBD1,TRBJ2-5,TRBV5-6,15,TGTGCCAGCAGCGGACCGACAGGGGGCGCAGGGACCCAGTACTTC,CASSGPTGGAGTQYF
NA,TRBJ1-2,TRBV19,15,TGTGCCAGTAGTGACAGTCGCAGGATTAACTATGGCTACACCTTC,CASSDSRRINYGYTF
TRBD2,TRBJ2-3,TRBV6-4,16,TGTGCCAGCAGTGAAGGCGGGGGGGCTCACACAGATACGCAGTATTTT,CASSEGGGAHTDTQYF
TRBD1,TRBJ2-3,TRBV7-9,14,TGTGCCAGCAGCTTAGAGACAGGGACAGATACGCAGTATTTT,CASSLETGTDTQYF
NA,TRBJ1-2,TRBV7-8,19,TGTGCCAGCAGCTTTAGTAGTCCCCTAGTGGGGGCGCTTCCATATGGCTACACCTTC,CASSFSSPLVGALPYGYTF
NA,TRBJ2-3,TRBV21-1,15,TGTGCCAGCAGCAAAGTTAGGACAGGGGGAGGTACGCAGTATTTT,CASSKVRTGGGTQYF
NA,TRBJ1-5,TRBV2,14,TGTGCCAGCAGCACCACTGCGGGGATTCAGCCCCAGCATTTT,CASSTTAGIQPQHF
NA,TRBJ2-1,TRBV6-4,11,TGTGCCAGCGTAGGAGGGGGCGAGCAGTTCTTC,CASVGGGEQFF